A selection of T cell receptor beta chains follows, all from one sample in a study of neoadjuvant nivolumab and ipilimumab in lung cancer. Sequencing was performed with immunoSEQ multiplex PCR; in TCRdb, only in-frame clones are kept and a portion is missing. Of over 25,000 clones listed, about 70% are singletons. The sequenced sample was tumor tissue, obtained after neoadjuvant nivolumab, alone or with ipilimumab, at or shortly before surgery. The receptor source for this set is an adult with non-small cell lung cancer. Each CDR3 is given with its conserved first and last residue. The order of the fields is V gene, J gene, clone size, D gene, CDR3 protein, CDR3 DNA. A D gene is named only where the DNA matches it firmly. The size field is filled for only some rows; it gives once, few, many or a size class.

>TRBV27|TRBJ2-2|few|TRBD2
CASSSGGWNTGELFF
TGTGCCAGCAGTTCCGGGGGGTGGAACACCGGGGAGCTGTTTTTT
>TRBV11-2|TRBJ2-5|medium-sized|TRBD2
CASSGLAGETQYF
TGTGCCAGCAGCGGGCTAGCGGGGGAGACCCAGTACTTC
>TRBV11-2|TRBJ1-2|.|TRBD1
CASSLPPRGTGGYTF
TGTGCCAGCAGCCTTCCCCCCAGGGGGACGGGTGGCTACACCTTC
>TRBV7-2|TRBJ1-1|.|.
CASSLVWGLNTEAFF
TGTGCCAGCAGCTTAGTTTGGGGCTTGAACACTGAAGCTTTCTTT
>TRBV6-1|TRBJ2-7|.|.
CASSLLGVDGYEQYF
TGTGCCAGCAGCCTACTTGGGGTTGATGGGTACGAGCAGTACTTC
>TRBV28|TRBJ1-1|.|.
CASSFSLNTEAFF
TGTGCCAGCAGTTTTTCGCTTAACACTGAAGCTTTCTTT
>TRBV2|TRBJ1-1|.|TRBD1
CARRQGAGAAFF
TGTGCCAGGAGACAGGGGGCAGGGGCAGCTTTCTTT
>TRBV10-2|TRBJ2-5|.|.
CASSVSGTQYF
TGCGCCAGCAGTGTTTCAGGGACCCAGTACTTC
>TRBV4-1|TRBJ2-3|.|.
CASSQVRGQPTDTQYF
TGCGCCAGCAGCCAAGTCAGGGGACAACCCACAGATACGCAGTATTTT
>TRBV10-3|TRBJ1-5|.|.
CAISAVDSNQPQHF
TGTGCCATCAGCGCCGTAGATAGCAATCAGCCCCAGCATTTT
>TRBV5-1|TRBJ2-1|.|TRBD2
CASSTSGGTYNEQFF
TGCGCCAGCAGCACTAGCGGGGGTACCTACAATGAGCAGTTCTTC
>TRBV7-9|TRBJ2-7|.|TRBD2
CASSLAGGAYEQYF
TGTGCCAGCAGCTTAGCGGGGGGGGCCTACGAGCAGTACTTC
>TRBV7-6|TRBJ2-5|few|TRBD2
CASSLEGGPQYF
TGTGCCAGCAGCTTAGAGGGAGGGCCCCAGTACTTC
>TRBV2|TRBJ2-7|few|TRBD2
CASRVSGGESYEQYF
TGTGCCAGCAGGGTTAGCGGGGGGGAATCCTACGAGCAGTACTTC
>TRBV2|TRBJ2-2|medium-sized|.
CAVSRGTGELFF
TGTGCCGTTTCCCGCGGTACCGGGGAGCTGTTTTTT
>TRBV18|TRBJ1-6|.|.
CASSPQVGDNSPLHF
TGTGCCAGCTCACCACAGGTCGGAGATAATTCACCCCTCCACTTT
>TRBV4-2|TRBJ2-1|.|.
CASSQEWSSEYEQFF
TGTGCCAGCAGCCAAGAGTGGAGTAGCGAGTATGAGCAGTTCTTC
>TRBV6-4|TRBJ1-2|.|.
CASSAGSGYTF
TGTGCCAGCAGTGCAGGGTCCGGCTACACCTTC
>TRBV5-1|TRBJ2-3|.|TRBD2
CASSNVIAGGPTDTQYF
TGCGCCAGCAGTAACGTCATAGCGGGGGGCCCGACAGATACGCAGTATTTT
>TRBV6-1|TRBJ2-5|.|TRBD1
CASSVRGRGETQYF
TGTGCCAGCAGTGTCAGGGGGCGGGGAGAGACCCAGTACTTC
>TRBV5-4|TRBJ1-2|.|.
CASRPVGGFGYTF
TGTGCCAGCAGGCCCGTTGGAGGTTTCGGCTACACCTTC